These T cell receptor beta chains were read from a single sample in a study of cytomegalovirus exposure and HLA in healthy donors. Profiled with immunoSEQ multiplex PCR; TCRdb holds only in-frame clones, not every one. The repertoire holds fewer than 60,000 clones, with about 71% as singletons. The sequenced sample was PBMCs. The receptors were gathered from a woman between 45 and 60 years old in good health and CMV-seropositive. The CDR3 runs from the conserved cysteine through the conserved F or W. The D gene is left open where the match is weak. Where a row states a size, it is once, few, many or the class of an expanded clone; other rows omit it.

D	V	J	size	CDR3	DNA
.	TRBV7-9	TRBJ1-1	few	CASSLGGSYQAFF	TGTGCCAGCAGCTTAGGAGGGTCGTATCAAGCTTTCTTT
.	TRBV6-5	TRBJ2-7	.	CASSYRYRENYEQYF	TGTGCCAGCAGTTATCGATACAGGGAGAACTACGAGCAGTACTTC
.	TRBV5-6	TRBJ1-1	few	CASSLVGGQAFF	TGTGCCAGCAGCTTGGTAGGTGGGCAAGCTTTCTTT
.	TRBV7-2	TRBJ2-7	.	CASSRRGSSYEQYF	TGTGCCAGCAGCAGAAGAGGGAGCTCCTACGAGCAGTACTTC
.	TRBV5-1	TRBJ2-1	.	CASSLASFSYNEQFF	TGCGCCAGCAGCTTGGCTAGCTTCTCCTACAATGAGCAGTTCTTC
TRBD2	TRBV4-1	TRBJ2-1	.	CASSQDRAERGGQFF	TGCGCCAGCAGCCAAGATCGAGCAGAGCGGGGGGGCCAGTTCTTC
.	TRBV5-1	TRBJ2-1	few	CASSRTADNEQFF	TGCGCCAGCAGCCGGACAGCGGACAATGAGCAGTTCTTC
TRBD1	TRBV29-1	TRBJ2-5	.	CSGATGVETQYF	TGCAGCGGAGCGACAGGGGTAGAGACCCAGTACTTC
.	TRBV5-1	TRBJ2-6	.	CASSFSTGPISGANVLTF	TGCGCCAGCAGCTTCTCCACAGGTCCCATCTCTGGGGCCAACGTCCTGACTTTC
TRBD2	TRBV5-1	TRBJ2-3	.	CASSHSGRGAVTDTQYF	TGCGCCAGCAGCCACTCTGGGCGGGGGGCCGTCACAGATACGCAGTATTTT
.	TRBV7-9	TRBJ2-2	.	CASDLTGDTGELFF	TGTGCCAGCGACCTTACCGGGGACACCGGGGAGCTGTTTTTT
.	TRBV23-1	TRBJ2-2	.	CASTGVGSSTGELFF	TGCGCCAGCACGGGAGTCGGATCAAGTACCGGGGAGCTGTTTTTT
.	TRBV4-2	TRBJ2-5	.	CASSRLGETQYF	TGTGCCAGCAGCCGTCTCGGAGAGACCCAGTACTTC
TRBD1	TRBV6-6	TRBJ1-1	few	CASSYGQGAAEAFF	TGTGCCAGCAGTTATGGACAGGGGGCGGCTGAAGCTTTCTTT
.	TRBV29-1	TRBJ2-3	.	CSVGASGYSSDTQYF	TGCAGCGTTGGCGCCTCAGGGTATAGCTCAGATACGCAGTATTTT
.	TRBV7-2	TRBJ1-1	.	CASSLQALNTEAFF	TGTGCCAGCAGCTTACAGGCCCTGAACACTGAAGCTTTCTTT
TRBD1	TRBV7-2	TRBJ1-4	.	CASSRQGGKEKLFF	TGTGCCAGCAGCCGACAGGGGGGAAAGGAAAAACTGTTTTTT
.	TRBV9	TRBJ1-2	once	CASSVKRQSGYTF	TGTGCCAGCAGCGTAAAGAGACAGAGCGGCTACACCTTC
.	TRBV6-5	TRBJ1-1	.	CATGLMNTEAFF	TGTGCCACCGGACTGATGAACACTGAAGCTTTCTTT
.	TRBV27	TRBJ1-6	.	CASRSGRDNSPLHF	TGTGCCAGCAGAAGTGGTCGGGATAATTCACCCCTCCACTTT
TRBD1	TRBV12-5	TRBJ2-3	.	CASGLDRVFDTQYF	TGTGCTAGTGGGTTGGACAGGGTTTTTGATACGCAGTATTTT
TRBD1	TRBV10-2	TRBJ1-1	.	CASRSLGQGRTEAFF	TGCGCCAGCAGATCCCTCGGACAGGGAAGGACTGAAGCTTTCTTT
.	TRBV19	TRBJ1-2	.	CASSIAGGRYGYTF	TGTGCCAGTAGTATAGCGGGAGGACGGTATGGCTACACCTTC
TRBD2	TRBV18	TRBJ2-7	.	CASSPPGTSGGIPLLSYEQYF	TGTGCCAGCTCACCACCCGGGACTAGCGGGGGGATTCCTTTACTCTCCTACGAGCAGTACTTC